This entry features one TCR beta chain sequence. Vbeta (60) and Jbeta (13) primers were used in the PCR. Some clones are missing from TCRdb's copy, which holds only in-frame ones; the method was immunoSEQ multiplex PCR. The table lists around 190,000 clones. V gave up 5 bases and J gave up 8 bases, with 15 bases separating them. The germline gives CDR1 SGHAT, CDR2 FQNNGV. The CDR3 is 14 amino acids. The sample comes from a study of cytomegalovirus exposure and HLA in healthy donors. The source is a woman aged 25 to 39 in good health and CMV-seropositive. The sequencing input was PBMCs. The chain uses TRBV11-2 and TRBJ1-4, with a tentative D call TRBD1 (5 bases). CDR3 amino acids: CASSKGQGWEKLFF. The DNA of the CDR3 is TGTGCCAGCAGCAAAGGGCAGGGTTGGGAAAAACTGTTTTTT.